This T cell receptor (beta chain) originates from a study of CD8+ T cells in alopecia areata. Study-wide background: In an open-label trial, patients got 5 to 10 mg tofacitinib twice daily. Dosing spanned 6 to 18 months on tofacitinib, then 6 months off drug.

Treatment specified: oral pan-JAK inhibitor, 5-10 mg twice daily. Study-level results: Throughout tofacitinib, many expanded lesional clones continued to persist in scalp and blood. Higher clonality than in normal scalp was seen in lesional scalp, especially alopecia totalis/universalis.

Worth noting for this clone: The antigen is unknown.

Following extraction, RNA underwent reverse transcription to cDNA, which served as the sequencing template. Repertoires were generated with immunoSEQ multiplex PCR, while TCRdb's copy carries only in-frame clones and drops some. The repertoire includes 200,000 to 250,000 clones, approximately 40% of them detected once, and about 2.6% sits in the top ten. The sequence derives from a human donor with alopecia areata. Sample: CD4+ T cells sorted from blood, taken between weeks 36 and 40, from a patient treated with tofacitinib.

CDR3 nucleotides: TGTGCCAGCAGCGTACTTGGCGTGAACACCGGGGAGCTGTTTTTT. It is translated as CASSVLGVNTGELFF. The chain carries TRBV9 and TRBJ2-2, with D hard to call. There are 15 residues in the CDR3. CDR1 is SGDLS and CDR2 is YYNGEE in the germline V gene. V lost 1 base and J lost 1, with 8 bases in between. Complete variable domain (other parts from reference TRBV9 and TRBJ2-2): DSGVTQTPKHLITATGQRVTLRCSPRSGDLSVYWYQQSLDQGLQFLIQYYNGEERAKGNILERFSAQQFPDLHSELNLSSLELGDSALYFCASSVLGVNTGELFFGEGSRLTVL.